One sample yielded the 21 T cell receptor beta chains listed below, sequenced in a study of vaccination and CD4 T cells after COVID-19. Researchers used the Oncomine TCR Beta short-read assay to sequence DNA from cultured CD4+ T cells. TCRdb processed the PCR reads anew with MiXCR; each CDR3 protein has one entry. This sample yields approximately 12,000 distinct CDR3 sequences, of which 44% are seen a single time; roughly 18% belongs to the top ten. The antigens for these receptors are not known. Stated treatment: 10-day PBMC culture with coronavirus spike peptide pools or control peptides (ViraFEST assay). The sample was cultured CD4+ T cells from blood. The source of these receptors is a human donor with COVID-19.

The rearrangement uses TRBV7-8 and TRBJ1-2; D is undetermined. The germline V gene has CDR1 SGHVS and CDR2 FQNEAQ. Trimming pared 1 base from V and 0 bases from J, leaving 18 bases between. The CDR3 is made up of 18 amino acids. This CDR3 reads CASSLGDITNSPNYGYTF. CDR3 in DNA: TGTGCCAGCAGCTTAGGGGATATCACGAACAGCCCTAACTATGGCTACACCTTC.

The chain uses TRBV20-1 and TRBJ2-2; D not certain. CDR1 is DFQATT, CDR2 SNEGSKA, per germline (reference sequence). V was cut by 3 bases and J by 4 bases, with 9 bases left in between. The CDR3 totals 13 residues. The CDR3 nucleotides are TGCAGTGCTAGGTTTATGGGCACCGGGGAGCTGTTTTTT. Its protein is CSARFMGTGELFF.

The chain links TRBV20-1 to TRBJ2-3, with 9 bases aligning to TRBD1. Germline V CDR1 and CDR2: DFQATT, SNEGSKA (reference sequence). V lost 0 bases to trimming and J lost 3 bases; unmatched junction nucleotides: 4. CDR3 length: 15 amino acids. The CDR3: CSARDAGQGTDTQYF. CDR3 bases: TGCAGTGCTAGAGATGCGGGACAGGGAACAGATACGCAGTATTTT.

This chain connects TRBV2 to TRBJ1-2; D is undetermined. Germline V gene data show CDR1 as SNHLY and CDR2 as FYNNEI. CDR3 length: 14 amino acids. The ends were cut back, 2 bases at V and 4 bases at J, with 11 bases in the middle. In DNA, the CDR3 is TGTGCCAGCAGTGAAAATCGGCAGTTCTATGGCTACACCTTC. It is translated as CASSENRQFYGYTF.

This chain uses TRBV29-1 with TRBJ2-7, with 7 bases that match TRBD1. Unmatched junction bases numbered 10, after V lost 8 bases and J lost 6 bases. This CDR3 is built from 12 residues. Per germline, CDR1 SQVTM and CDR2 ANQGSEA. CDR3 DNA sequence: TGCAGCACGTTAACAGGGGTCTCCGAGCAGTACTTC. Its protein is CSTLTGVSEQYF.

This clonotype was found a few times. This chain uses TRBV28 with TRBJ1-2, with no clear D. This CDR3 has 14 residues. V was shortened by 5 bases and J by 1 base, with 11 bases between the two germline ends. Per germline, CDR1 MDHEN and CDR2 SYDVKM. CDR3 residues: CASSTRTFNYGYTF. DNA of the CDR3: TGTGCCAGCAGTACCCGGACGTTTAACTATGGCTACACCTTC.

This clonotype was counted once. This chain joins TRBV11-2 and TRBJ2-7; TRBD2 agrees at 11 bases. Germline V gene data show CDR1 as SGHAT and CDR2 as FQNNGV. Trimming cost V 6 bases and J 6 bases; bases outside gene matches: 10. There are 15 residues in the CDR3. The CDR3 spells CASSLSGGASAEQYF. CDR3 bases: TGTGCCAGCAGTCTTAGCGGGGGGGCTAGTGCCGAGCAGTACTTC.

In this sample, this clonotype turned up a few times. This rearrangement joins TRBV7-2 to TRBJ1-2, with a tentative D call TRBD1 (6 bases). Germline-derived CDR1 and CDR2 are SGHTA and FQGNSA. This CDR3 spans 13 amino acids. V was clipped by 3 bases and J by 8 bases, with 13 bases between them. CDR3 bases: TGTGCCAGCAGCTTGTACAGGGTGGAAGGCTACACCTTC. Amino acids: CASSLYRVEGYTF.

This chain connects TRBV6-1 to TRBJ1-1, with 10 bases that match TRBD1. V lost 5 bases and J lost 1; bases outside the gene matches: 4. The CDR3 consists of 15 residues. Germline CDR1 is MNHNS and CDR2 is SASEGT. The CDR3 loop reads CASSTRTGGNTEAFF. The DNA of the CDR3 is TGTGCCAGCAGTACTAGGACAGGGGGGAACACTGAAGCTTTCTTT.

This clonotype was seen more than once but under ten times. The rearrangement links TRBV7-9 to TRBJ1-2; TRBD1 aligns across 8 bases. V lost 1 base to trimming and J lost 7 bases; unmatched junction nucleotides: 2. The germline gives CDR1 SEHNR, CDR2 FQNEAQ (reference sequence). This CDR3 region has 13 residues. CDR3 bases: TGTGCCAGCAGCTTAGGGACAGGGCCTGGCTACACCTTC. Its translation: CASSLGTGPGYTF.

This chain connects TRBV20-1 to TRBJ1-5; 8 bases line up with TRBD1. The J segment lost 4 bases and the V segment lost 1 base, leaving 6 bases of the junction unmatched. The CDR3 covers 15 residues. Germline lookup yields CDR1 DFQATT and CDR2 SNEGSKA (reference sequence). The CDR3 is CSARVVQGVNQPQHF. The CDR3 region has the DNA TGCAGTGCTAGAGTGGTACAGGGGGTAAATCAGCCCCAGCATTTT.

This clonotype was counted only a few times. The rearrangement links TRBV19 to TRBJ1-4, with D possibly matching TRBD1 (5 bases). Germline lookup yields CDR1 LNHDA and CDR2 SQIVND (reference sequence). Trimming stripped 0 bases from V and 13 bases from J, with 15 bases between. The CDR3 extends over 14 amino acids. CDR3 sequence (DNA): TGTGCCAGTAGTATAGAAGCGAGACCAAGGGGACTGTTTTTT. Protein product: CASSIEARPRGLFF. The variable domain in full, completed from reference TRBV19 and TRBJ1-4, reads DGGITQSPKYLFRKEGQNVTLSCEQNLNHDAMYWYRQDPGQGLRLIYYSQIVNDFQKGDIAEGYSVSREKKESFPLTVTSAQKNPTAFYLCASSIEARPRGLFFGSGTQLSVL.

The chain links TRBV5-4 to TRBJ1-1; unclear D gene. Germline CDR1 and CDR2: SGHNT and YYREEE (reference sequence). V was clipped by 4 bases and J by 4 bases, with 17 bases between them. CDR3 size: 15 residues. Here the CDR3 DNA reads TGTGCCAGCAGCCCTCAGACCCCGAGCTCCACTGAAGCTTTCTTT. Its translation is CASSPQTPSSTEAFF.

This chain connects TRBV20-1 to TRBJ1-3; TRBD1 might be the D (5 bases). CDR1 and CDR2 from the germline V gene are DFQATT and SNEGSKA (reference sequence). V was cut by 4 bases and J by 0 bases, with 19 bases left in between. The length of the CDR3 is 17 residues. The CDR3: CSAIYERGRLSGNTIYF. CDR3 DNA: TGCAGTGCTATATATGAGAGGGGCCGGCTCTCTGGAAACACCATATATTTT.

The chain is built from TRBV7-6 and TRBJ1-6, with 8 bases fitting TRBD1. Looked up from germline, CDR1 is SGHVS and CDR2 is FNYEAQ. The CDR3 is made up of 15 amino acids. The junction had 4 bases not matched to a gene; V was cut back by 1 base and J by 8 bases. In DNA, the CDR3 is TGTGCCAGCAGCTTAGTGTCAGGGGGCGATTCACCCCTCCACTTT. This sequence encodes CASSLVSGGDSPLHF.

The gene calls are TRBV4-1 and TRBJ2-2, with 7 bases aligning to TRBD2. Germline loops: CDR1 MGHRA, CDR2 YSYEKL. CDR3 length: 15 amino acids. J gave up 3 bases and V 2 bases, and 3 bases lay outside the gene matches. CDR3 protein: CASSQPAGYTGELFF. In nucleotides, the CDR3 is TGCGCCAGCAGCCAACCAGCGGGGTACACCGGGGAGCTGTTTTTT.

V gene TRBV18 combines with J gene TRBJ1-2; TRBD1 matches at 7 bases. The CDR3 is made up of 15 amino acids. The V segment lost 0 bases and the J segment 5 bases; nucleotides outside the gene matches: 6. Germline CDR1 is KGHSH and CDR2 is LQKENI. The CDR3 sequence: CASSPPDRKNYGYTF. In DNA form, the CDR3 reads TGTGCCAGCTCACCACCGGACAGGAAAAATTATGGCTACACCTTC. The variable domain in full, with the rest retrieved from reference TRBV18 and TRBJ1-2, is NAGVMQNPRHLVRRRGQEARLRCSPMKGHSHVYWYRQLPEEGLKFMVYLQKENIIDESGMPKERFSAEFPKEGPSILRIQQVVRGDSAAYFCASSPPDRKNYGYTFGSGTRLTVV.

The rearrangement uses TRBV7-8 and TRBJ1-4; a weak D match, TRBD1 (6 bases). Germline CDR1 reads SGHVS; CDR2 reads FQNEAQ. The CDR3 has 15 amino acids. V was shortened by 5 bases and J by 8 bases, with 18 bases between the two germline ends. The CDR3 nucleotides read TGTGCCAGCAGCGCGCAAAGGGGGATCTTGGAAAAACTGTTTTTT. Its translation is CASSAQRGILEKLFF.

This clonotype was found a few times. V usage is TRBV19 and J usage is TRBJ2-5; D gene uncertain. Germline loops: CDR1 LNHDA, CDR2 SQIVND (reference sequence). With 5 bases removed from V and 10 bases from J, the gap between germline ends came to 20 bases. CDR3 length: 14 residues. The CDR3 nucleotides read TGTGCCAGTAGTCCCCCGTCCCCCCGAGTGGGCCAGTACTTC. Protein: CASSPPSPRVGQYF. Supplemented by reference TRBV19 and TRBJ2-5, the full variable domain reads DGGITQSPKYLFRKEGQNVTLSCEQNLNHDAMYWYRQDPGQGLRLIYYSQIVNDFQKGDIAEGYSVSREKKESFPLTVTSAQKNPTAFYLCASSPPSPRVGQYFGPGTRLLVL.

The chain links TRBV6-1 to TRBJ1-2; maybe TRBD1 (5 bases). Germline CDR1 and CDR2: MNHNS and SASEGT. The ends were cut back, 8 bases at V and 4 bases at J, with 11 bases in the middle. CDR3 length: 12 amino acids. Here the CDR3 reads CASGTMGYGYTF. CDR3 DNA: TGTGCCAGCGGGACGATGGGCTATGGCTACACCTTC.

This clonotype was found once. The V call is TRBV5-1, the J call TRBJ1-1, with D tentatively TRBD1 (6 bases). Germline values: CDR1 SGHRS, CDR2 YFSETQ. The CDR3 length is 15 residues. Trimming stripped 0 bases from V and 1 base from J, with 10 bases between. CDR3 DNA: TGCGCCAGCAGCTTGGCCGGACAGCCGAACACTGAAGCTTTCTTT. It is translated as CASSLAGQPNTEAFF.